This TCR beta chain is from a study of T cells in Graves' hyperthyroidism and ophthalmopathy. Study conclusions and caveats: Most thyroid clonotypes expanded above 0.001 appeared in blood too. Before onset, ophthalmopathy was predicted by the model a median around 6 months earlier.

The CDR3 has 14 amino acids. The V end lost 4 bases, the J end lost 5 bases, and 15 bases lay between the germline ends. The germline CDR1 and CDR2 sequences are SGHRS and YFSETQ. Clinical symptoms, serum thyroxine and TRAb, thyroid ultrasound and orbital computed tomography together formed the diagnostic basis. TCR beta CDR3 regions were amplified from RNA transcripts. Researchers ran a first-round RT-PCR on the TCR CDR3 using the HTBI primer set. TCRdb used MiXCR to reprocess the multiplex PCR reads, holding one entry per CDR3 protein. There are 700,000 or so distinct CDR3 sequences in the sample; 16% occur only once, and around 7.7% lies in the top ten. As for this clonotype: The target antigen is unknown. It may be a read error: a sequence one base away is much more abundant.

Sequencing was carried out using blood. The receptor comes from a man between 18 and 29 years old with Graves' hyperthyroidism. This chain joins TRBV5-1 and TRBJ1-1; TRBD1 might be the D (5 bases). The CDR3 DNA sequence: TGCGCCAGCAGCGCGGGACTCCCGGCAACTGAAGCTTTCTTT. This codes for CASSAGLPATEAFF.